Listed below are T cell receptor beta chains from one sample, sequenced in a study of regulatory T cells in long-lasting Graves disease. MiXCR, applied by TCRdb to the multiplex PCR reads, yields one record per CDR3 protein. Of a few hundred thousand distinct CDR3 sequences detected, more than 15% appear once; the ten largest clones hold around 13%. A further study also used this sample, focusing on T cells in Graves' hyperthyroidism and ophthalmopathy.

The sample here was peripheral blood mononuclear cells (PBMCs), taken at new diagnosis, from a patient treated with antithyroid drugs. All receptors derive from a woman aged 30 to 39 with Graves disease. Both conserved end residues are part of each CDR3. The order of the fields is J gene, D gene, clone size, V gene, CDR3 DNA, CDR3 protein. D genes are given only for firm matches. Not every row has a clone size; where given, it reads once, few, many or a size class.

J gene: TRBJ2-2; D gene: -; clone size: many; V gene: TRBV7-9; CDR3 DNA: TGTGCCAGCAGCCTCCCAGAGAACACCGGGGAGCTGTTTTTT; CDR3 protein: CASSLPENTGELFF
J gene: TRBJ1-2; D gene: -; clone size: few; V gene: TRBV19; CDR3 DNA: TGTGCCGGTAGTAATTCAGTGGGAAGGGCCCACTATGGCTACACCTTC; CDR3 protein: CAGSNSVGRAHYGYTF
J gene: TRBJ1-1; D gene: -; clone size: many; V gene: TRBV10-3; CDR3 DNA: TGTGCCATCAGTGAATGGGGGTACACTGAAGCTTTCTTT; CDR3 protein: CAISEWGYTEAFF
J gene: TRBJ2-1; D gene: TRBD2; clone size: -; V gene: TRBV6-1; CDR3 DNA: TGTGCCAGCAGCGATACATGGACTAGCGGGGCCGTAGCGAATGAGCAGTTCTTC; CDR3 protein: CASSDTWTSGAVANEQFF
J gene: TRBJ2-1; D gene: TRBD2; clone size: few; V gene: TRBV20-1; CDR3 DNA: TGCAGTGCTAGAGACCGAGCCGGGACTAGCGGGGCCCAGCAGTTCTTC; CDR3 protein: CSARDRAGTSGAQQFF
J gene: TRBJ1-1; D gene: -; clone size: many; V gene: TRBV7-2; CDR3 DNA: TGTGCCAGCAGCACCCCTGGGGGGGAATGGGGCACTGAAGCTTTCTTT; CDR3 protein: CASSTPGGEWGTEAFF
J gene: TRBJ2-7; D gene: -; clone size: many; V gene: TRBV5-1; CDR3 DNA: TGCGCCAGCAGCTTAAACCGGGACTCCTACGAGCAGTACTTC; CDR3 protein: CASSLNRDSYEQYF
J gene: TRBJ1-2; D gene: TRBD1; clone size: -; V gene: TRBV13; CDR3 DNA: TGTGCCAGCAGCCGGGGACAGGGGACAACTGATAACTATGGCTACACCTTC; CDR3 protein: CASSRGQGTTDNYGYTF
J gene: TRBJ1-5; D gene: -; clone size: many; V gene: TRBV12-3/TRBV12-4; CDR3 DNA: TGTGCCAGCAGTCCCACCAATTCCAACAATCAGCCCCAGCATTTT; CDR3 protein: CASSPTNSNNQPQHF
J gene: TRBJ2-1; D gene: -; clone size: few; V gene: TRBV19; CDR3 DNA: TGTGCCAGTAGTGCGGGATACTACGAGCAGTTCTTC; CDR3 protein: CASSAGYYEQFF
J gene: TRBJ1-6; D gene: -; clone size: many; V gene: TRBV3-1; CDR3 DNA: TGTGCCAGCAGCCAGAACCCGGGACACCCAACCTATAATTCACCCCTCCACTTT; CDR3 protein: CASSQNPGHPTYNSPLHF
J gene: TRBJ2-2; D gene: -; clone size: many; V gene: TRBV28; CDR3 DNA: TGTGCCAGCAGTTCGGGACCCCGTTACACCGGGGAGCTGTTTTTT; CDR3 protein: CASSSGPRYTGELFF
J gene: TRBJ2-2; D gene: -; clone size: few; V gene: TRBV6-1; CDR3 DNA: TGTGCCAGCAAGGAAGGGTACACCGGGGAGCTGTTTTTT; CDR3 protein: CASKEGYTGELFF
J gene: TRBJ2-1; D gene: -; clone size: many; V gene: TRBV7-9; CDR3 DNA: TGTGCCAGCAGCTCGGGGCCCGGCGATGAGCAGTTCTTC; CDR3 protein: CASSSGPGDEQFF
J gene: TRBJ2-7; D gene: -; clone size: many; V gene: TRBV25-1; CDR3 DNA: TGTGCCAGCGGGGGGATGGGGTCTTACGAGCAGTACTTC; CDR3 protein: CASGGMGSYEQYF
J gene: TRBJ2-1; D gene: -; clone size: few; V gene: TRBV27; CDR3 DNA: TGTGCCAGCAGTTTAGCAGGGTACGGTGAGCAGTTCTTC; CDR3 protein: CASSLAGYGEQFF
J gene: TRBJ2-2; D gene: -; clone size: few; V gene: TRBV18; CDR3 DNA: TGTGCCAGCTCACCACCGAGTGGGACCACCGGGGAGCTGCTTTTT; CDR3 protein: CASSPPSGTTGELLF
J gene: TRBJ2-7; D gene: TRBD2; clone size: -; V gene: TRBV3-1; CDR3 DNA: TGTGCCAGCAGCCGTGCAGGGACTAGCGGTTTTCCCGTCTCCTACGAGCAGTACTTC; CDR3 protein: CASSRAGTSGFPVSYEQYF
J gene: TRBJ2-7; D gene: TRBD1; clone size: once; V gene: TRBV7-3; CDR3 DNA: TGTGCCAGCAGCCCGGGACAGGGGCTGGGGCAGTACTTC; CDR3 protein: CASSPGQGLGQYF
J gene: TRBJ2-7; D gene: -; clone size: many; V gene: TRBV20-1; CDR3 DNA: TGCAGCGGCTCGGGGGGCGCTGGGCACGAGCAGTACTTC; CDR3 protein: CSGSGGAGHEQYF
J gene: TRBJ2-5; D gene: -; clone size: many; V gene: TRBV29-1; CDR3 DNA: TGCAGCGGGGAGGACGGGCTCCAAGAGACCCAGTACTTC; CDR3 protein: CSGEDGLQETQYF
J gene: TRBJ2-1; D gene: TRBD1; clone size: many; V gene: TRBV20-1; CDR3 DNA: TGCAGTGCTCATACCGGGACAGGGAAGGGCAATGAGCAGTTCTTC; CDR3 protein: CSAHTGTGKGNEQFF
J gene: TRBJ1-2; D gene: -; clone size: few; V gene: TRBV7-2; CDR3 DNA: TGTGCCAGCAGCTCGTTTGTTGGGGGCGCTCGAGGCTACACCTTC; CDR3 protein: CASSSFVGGARGYTF
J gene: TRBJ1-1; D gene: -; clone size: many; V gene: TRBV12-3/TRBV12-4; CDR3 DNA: TGTGCCAGCAGCCTCTATGGGACTGAAGCTTTCTTT; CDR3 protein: CASSLYGTEAFF
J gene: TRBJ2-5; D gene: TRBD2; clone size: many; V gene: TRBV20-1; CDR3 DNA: TGCAGTGCTAGATTGGTAGCGGGGGAGACCCAGTACTTC; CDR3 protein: CSARLVAGETQYF
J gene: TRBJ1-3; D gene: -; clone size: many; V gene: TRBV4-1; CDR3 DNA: TGCGCCAGCAGCCAAGATCCGGTTGGTGGAAACACCATATATTTT; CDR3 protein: CASSQDPVGGNTIYF
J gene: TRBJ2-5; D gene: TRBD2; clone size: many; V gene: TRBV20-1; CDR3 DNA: TGCAGTGCTAGTAGCGGGGGGCCCCAAGAGACCCAGTACTTC; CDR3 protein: CSASSGGPQETQYF
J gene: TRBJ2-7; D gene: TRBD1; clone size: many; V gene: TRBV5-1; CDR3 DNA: TGCGCCAGCAGCTTGGGGATGGGCAGGGGGCGCGTCAACGAGCAGTACTTC; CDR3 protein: CASSLGMGRGRVNEQYF
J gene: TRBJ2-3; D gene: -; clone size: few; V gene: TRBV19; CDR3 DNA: TGTGCCAGTACCCCCCGAGGTTTCTCAGATACGCAGTATTTT; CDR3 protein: CASTPRGFSDTQYF
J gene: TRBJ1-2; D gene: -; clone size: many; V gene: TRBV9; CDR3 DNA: TGTGCCAGCAGCGTAGAGGACAGTTATGGCTACACCTTC; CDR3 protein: CASSVEDSYGYTF
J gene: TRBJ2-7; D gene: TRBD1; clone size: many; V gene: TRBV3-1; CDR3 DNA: TGTGCCAGCAGCCGAGTAGGGGGCGCGACCTACGAGCAGTACTTC; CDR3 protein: CASSRVGGATYEQYF
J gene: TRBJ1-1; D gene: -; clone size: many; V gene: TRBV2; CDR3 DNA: TGTGCCAGCAAGGCGGGACAAACTCACGCTTTCTTT; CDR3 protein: CASKAGQTHAFF
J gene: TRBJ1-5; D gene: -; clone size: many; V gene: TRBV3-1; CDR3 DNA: TGTGCCAGCAGCCAGGGGCAACCCCTTAGACAGCCCCAGCATTTT; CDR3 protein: CASSQGQPLRQPQHF
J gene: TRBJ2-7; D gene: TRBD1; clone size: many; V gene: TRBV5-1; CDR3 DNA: TGCGCCAGCAGCCACACCCCGGGACAGCCCTACGAGCAGTACTTC; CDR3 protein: CASSHTPGQPYEQYF
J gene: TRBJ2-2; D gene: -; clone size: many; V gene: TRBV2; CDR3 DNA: TGTGCCAGCAGCGGGACACCCTGGGGGACCGGGGAGCTGTTTTTT; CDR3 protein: CASSGTPWGTGELFF
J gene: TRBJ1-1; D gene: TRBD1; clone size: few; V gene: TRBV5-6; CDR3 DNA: TGTGCCAGCAGCGCCCGGGACAGGGTAAAAGCTTTCTTT; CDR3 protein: CASSARDRVKAFF
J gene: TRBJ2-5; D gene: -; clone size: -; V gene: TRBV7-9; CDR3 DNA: TGTGCCAGCAGCCGACGTAGCGGCCAAGAGACCCAGTACTTC; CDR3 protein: CASSRRSGQETQYF
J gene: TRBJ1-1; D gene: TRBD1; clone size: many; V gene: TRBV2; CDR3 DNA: TGTGCCAGCAGAGACCACAGGGGAGGCACTGAAGCTTTCTTT; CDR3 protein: CASRDHRGGTEAFF
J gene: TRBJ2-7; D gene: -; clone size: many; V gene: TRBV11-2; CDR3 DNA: TGTGCCAGCAGCTTCAACGGAGGCCCGACTTTCGAGCAGTACTTC; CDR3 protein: CASSFNGGPTFEQYF
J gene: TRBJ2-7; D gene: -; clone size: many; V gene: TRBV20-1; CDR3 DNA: TGCAGTGCTAGTCCCCTTTACGAGCAGTACTTC; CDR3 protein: CSASPLYEQYF
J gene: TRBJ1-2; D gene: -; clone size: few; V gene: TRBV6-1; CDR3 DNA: TGTGCCAGCAGCCCGACCAGAAATGCTAACTATGGCTACACCTTC; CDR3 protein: CASSPTRNANYGYTF